Listed below are T cell receptor beta chains from one sample, sequenced in a study of blood T cell repertoires in COVID-19. The repertoire was sequenced with immunoSEQ multiplex PCR; TCRdb's copy has only in-frame clones and lacks some. The table has 120,000 to 150,000 clones, about 87% seen once. Source material: peripheral blood. Receptor source: a human donor in a cohort sampled during active COVID-19. Each CDR3 is given with its conserved first and last residue. D genes are given only for firm matches. Expanded clones are given a class, and other clones once, few, many or no size at all.

length,V,D,J,size,CDR3,DNA
21,TRBV14,-,TRBJ2-5,once,CASRRIRRATGFHPYQETQYF,TGTGCCAGCAGGCGTATCAGAAGGGCTACAGGGTTTCATCCGTACCAAGAGACCCAGTACTTC
16,TRBV29-1,TRBD2,TRBJ2-7,once,CSVEEGLAGDLYEQYF,TGCAGCGTTGAAGAGGGACTAGCGGGGGACCTCTACGAGCAGTACTTC
15,TRBV7-6,-,TRBJ2-7,-,CASSLGRSGAYEQYF,TGTGCCAGCAGCTTAGGCCGTTCCGGAGCCTACGAGCAGTACTTC
15,TRBV2,TRBD1,TRBJ2-2,-,CASRGTGGNTGELFF,TGTGCCAGCAGAGGGACAGGGGGGAACACCGGGGAGCTGTTTTTT
15,TRBV18,-,TRBJ1-6,-,CASSPTKGVNSPLHF,TGTGCCAGCTCACCGACGAAAGGAGTTAATTCACCCCTCCACTTT
15,TRBV7-3,TRBD2,TRBJ2-3,-,CASSLLAGGQDTQYF,TGTGCCAGCAGCTTATTGGCGGGGGGCCAAGATACGCAGTATTTT
16,TRBV5-1,TRBD1,TRBJ2-7,once,CASSVSVDRGAYEQYF,TGCGCCAGCAGCGTTTCCGTTGACAGGGGTGCGTACGAGCAGTACTTC
14,TRBV30,TRBD2,TRBJ2-7,-,CAWSVLTGGYEQYF,TGTGCCTGGAGTGTACTGACGGGGGGCTACGAGCAGTACTTC
14,TRBV19,-,TRBJ1-2,-,CASRDAQGFLGYTF,TGTGCCAGTAGGGATGCACAGGGTTTCCTGGGCTACACCTTC
16,TRBV18,TRBD1,TRBJ2-3,many,CASSLTGGFGTDTQYF,TGTGCCAGCTCACTAACAGGGGGCTTTGGCACAGATACGCAGTATTTT
15,TRBV19,-,TRBJ2-1,-,CASTNVAELYNEQFF,TGTGCCAGTACCAATGTCGCGGAGCTGTACAATGAGCAGTTCTTC
16,TRBV6-2/TRBV6-3,-,TRBJ1-2,-,CASSSTDGGRYYGYTF,TGTGCCAGCAGTTCCACCGACGGGGGGCGTTACTATGGCTACACCTTC
16,TRBV5-1,TRBD1,TRBJ2-3,-,CASSLGDRGNTDTQYF,TGCGCCAGCAGCTTGGGGGACAGGGGAAACACAGATACGCAGTATTTT
15,TRBV3-1/TRBV3-2,-,TRBJ1-1,-,CASSQFRAANTEAFF,TGTGCCAGCAGCCAATTCAGGGCCGCGAACACTGAAGCTTTCTTT
11,TRBV30,-,TRBJ1-2,-,CAWSPGGGYTF,TGTGCCTGGAGCCCCGGAGGTGGCTACACCTTC
11,TRBV27,TRBD1,TRBJ2-1,-,CAQGVDNEQFF,TGTGCCCAGGGGGTCGACAATGAGCAGTTCTTC
19,TRBV2,TRBD1,TRBJ2-5,-,CASSDPRDRGASAQETQYF,TGTGCCAGCAGTGATCCACGGGACAGGGGCGCTAGCGCACAAGAGACCCAGTACTTC
16,TRBV7-2,-,TRBJ2-1,-,CASSYLQGRTYNEQFF,TGTGCCAGCAGCTATTTACAAGGACGGACTTACAATGAGCAGTTCTTC
15,TRBV2,-,TRBJ2-7,-,CASSESPGSTYEQYF,TGTGCCAGCAGTGAATCTCCGGGGTCCACCTACGAGCAGTACTTC
14,TRBV6-5,TRBD1,TRBJ1-2,-,CASDRDRGNYGYTF,TGTGCCAGCGACAGGGACAGGGGGAACTATGGCTACACCTTC
14,TRBV28,-,TRBJ1-5,-,CASSTLGVNQPQHF,TGTGCCAGCAGCACCTTAGGGGTCAATCAGCCCCAGCATTTT
14,TRBV5-1,TRBD1,TRBJ2-3,once,CASRGGAVTDTQYF,TGCGCCAGCAGAGGGGGCGCAGTTACCGATACGCAGTATTTT
16,TRBV28,TRBD1,TRBJ2-5,-,CASSSPRTGSLETQYF,TGTGCCAGCAGCTCCCCCCGGACAGGGAGTTTGGAGACCCAGTACTTC
12,TRBV28,-,TRBJ2-1,-,CASSLPGGEQFF,TGTGCCAGCAGTTTACCCGGTGGTGAGCAGTTCTTC
16,TRBV27,-,TRBJ1-5,-,CASSSFIDMANQPQHF,TGTGCCAGCAGTTCTTTTATTGACATGGCGAATCAGCCCCAGCATTTT
15,TRBV5-1,TRBD2,TRBJ2-6,-,CASSYGGAGANVLTF,TGCGCCAGCAGCTATGGGGGGGCTGGGGCCAACGTCCTGACTTTC
17,TRBV5-6,TRBD1,TRBJ2-7,-,CASSVGLDRAESYEQYF,TGTGCCAGCAGCGTTGGGTTGGACAGGGCGGAATCCTACGAGCAGTACTTC
15,TRBV19,TRBD2,TRBJ2-1,few,CASSIDSGSFNEQFF,TGTGCCAGTAGTATTGATAGCGGGAGTTTCAATGAGCAGTTCTTC
16,TRBV18,-,TRBJ1-5,-,CASSPPDFRGTQPQHF,TGTGCCAGCTCACCACCGGATTTCAGGGGTACTCAGCCCCAGCATTTT
14,TRBV5-1,-,TRBJ1-2,-,CASSLGQSHYGYTF,TGCGCCAGCAGCTTGGGGCAGTCCCACTATGGCTACACCTTC
11,TRBV7-9,TRBD1,TRBJ2-7,-,CASSAYRGQYF,TGTGCCAGCAGCGCCTACAGGGGGCAGTACTTC
14,TRBV7-9,-,TRBJ2-5,-,CASSSRVDRETQYF,TGTGCCAGCAGCTCGAGGGTTGATCGAGAGACCCAGTACTTC